The 20 T cell receptor beta chains reported below all come from one sample, sequenced in a study of shared clonotypes between healthy human individuals. Measured with immunoSEQ multiplex PCR; TCRdb has only the in-frame clones, and not every one. The data contain roughly 400,000 clones, about 97% of them singletons. Material: memory CD8+ T cells sorted from blood. Subset denoted: CD45RO+ cells pooled with CCR7-negative TemRA cells. Receptors originate from a man aged 25-40 years in good health.

V and J are TRBV27 and TRBJ2-3; no clear D. Trimming removed 8 bases from V and 2 bases from J, with 2 bases in between. The CDR3 length is 10 residues. Germline assignment: CDR1 MNHEY and CDR2 SMNVEV (reference sequence). The CDR3 here is CASLTDTQYF. The CDR3 region has the DNA TGTGCCAGCCTCACAGATACGCAGTATTTT.

The chain links TRBV9 to TRBJ2-2; 11 nucleotides line up with TRBD1. The CDR3 covers 18 residues. V shed 3 bases and J 4 bases; nucleotides not matched to a gene: 11. Germline V lookup: CDR1 SGDLS, CDR2 YYNGEE. This CDR3 reads CASSGRRTGTGGTGELFF. The CDR3, as DNA: TGTGCCAGCAGCGGCAGGAGAACCGGGACAGGGGGCACCGGGGAGCTGTTTTTT. The full variable domain, with the rest looked up from reference TRBV9 and TRBJ2-2, is DSGVTQTPKHLITATGQRVTLRCSPRSGDLSVYWYQQSLDQGLQFLIQYYNGEERAKGNILERFSAQQFPDLHSELNLSSLELGDSALYFCASSGRRTGTGGTGELFFGEGSRLTVL.

The chain has TRBV13 and TRBJ2-3, with 12 bases aligning to TRBD2. J gave up 4 bases and V 5 bases, and 13 bases lay outside the gene matches. CDR1 and CDR2 (germline): PRHDT, FYEKMQ (reference sequence). This CDR3 has 18 residues. This chain's CDR3 is CASSPRLAGAMDPDTQYF. The CDR3 nucleotides read TGTGCCAGCAGCCCCCGACTAGCGGGAGCTATGGACCCAGATACGCAGTATTTT.

This rearrangement joins TRBV5-4 to TRBJ1-2; weak D call: TRBD1 (6 bases). This CDR3 region has 13 residues. Germline assignment: CDR1 SGHNT and CDR2 YYREEE (reference sequence). Trimming left V 0 bases short and J 4 bases short, with 7 bases between. The CDR3 here is CASSLGGLYGYTF. CDR3 nucleotide sequence: TGTGCCAGCAGCTTGGGGGGGCTCTATGGCTACACCTTC.

This clone is a singleton in its sample. The chain couples TRBV11-3 to TRBJ1-2, with D tentatively TRBD1 (5 bases). The CDR3 totals 14 residues. Germline values: CDR1 SGHNT, CDR2 YENEEA. Trimming left V 6 bases short and J 0 bases short, with 11 bases between. The CDR3 reads CASSSRAPNYGYTF. In DNA form, the CDR3 reads TGTGCCAGCAGTTCCAGGGCCCCTAACTATGGCTACACCTTC.

The genes are TRBV28 and TRBJ2-7, with D perhaps matching TRBD1 (5 bases). V dropped 8 bases and J dropped 12 bases, with 17 bases sitting between them. Germline V CDR1 and CDR2: MDHEN, SYDVKM. This CDR3 comprises 11 residues. The CDR3 bases are TGTGCCAGCGAAAGGGGCCCTAGAACGTACTTC. This translates into CASERGPRTYF.

This chain links TRBV28 with TRBJ2-4; tentatively, D is TRBD2 (6 bases). V lost 3 bases and J lost 15, with 12 bases in between. In germline, CDR1 is MDHEN, CDR2 SYDVKM. This CDR3 region has 11 residues. The CDR3 bases are TGTGCCAGCAGTTTCGACGGGGGTGCGTACTTC. It encodes CASSFDGGAYF.

The V gene is TRBV5-1, the J gene TRBJ2-5; 14 nucleotides match TRBD2. V shed 1 base, J shed 2 bases, and the junction held 4 bases outside the gene matches. Germline assignment: CDR1 SGHRS and CDR2 YFSETQ. There are 17 residues in the CDR3. Here the CDR3 DNA reads TGCGCCAGCAGCTTGTTTGGGACTAGCGGGGGACAAGAGACCCAGTACTTC. Protein sequence: CASSLFGTSGGQETQYF.

The chain employs TRBV5-8 and TRBJ2-7; possible D gene TRBD2, 5 bases. CDR3 size: 17 residues. CDR1 and CDR2 (germline): SGHTS, YDEGEE. V lost 6 bases and J lost 1, with 23 bases in between. This chain's CDR3 is CASIARVWAFVSYEQYF. The DNA of the CDR3 is TGTGCCAGCATAGCGCGTGTCTGGGCTTTTGTGTCCTACGAGCAGTACTTC.

The chain couples TRBV9 to TRBJ2-3; D is undetermined. The CDR3 totals 13 residues. Germline V CDR1 and CDR2: SGDLS, YYNGEE. V was trimmed by 0 bases and J by 7 bases, leaving 9 bases between them. The CDR3 loop is CASSVETANTQYF. DNA for the CDR3: TGTGCCAGCAGCGTAGAGACGGCAAATACGCAGTATTTT. Together with reference TRBV9 and TRBJ2-3, the CDR3 gives the full variable domain: DSGVTQTPKHLITATGQRVTLRCSPRSGDLSVYWYQQSLDQGLQFLIQYYNGEERAKGNILERFSAQQFPDLHSELNLSSLELGDSALYFCASSVETANTQYFGPGTRLTVL.

The chain joins TRBV7-3 to TRBJ2-1, with D unclear. The germline V and J ends were trimmed by 6 bases and 0 bases, with 12 bases remaining between them. This CDR3 is 15 amino acids long. Germline V gene data show CDR1 as SGHTA and CDR2 as FQGTGA. The CDR3 region is CASSQFISSYNEQFF. The CDR3 coding sequence is TGTGCCAGCAGTCAATTTATCAGCTCCTACAATGAGCAGTTCTTC.

The rearrangement joins TRBV28 to TRBJ2-7; a weak D match, TRBD2 (5 bases). This CDR3 region has 14 residues. Looked up from germline, CDR1 is MDHEN and CDR2 is SYDVKM. V was shortened by 7 bases and J by 0 bases, with 13 bases between the two germline ends. The CDR3 region is CASTNRESSYEQYF. The CDR3 DNA follows: TGTGCCAGCACAAATAGGGAGAGCTCCTACGAGCAGTACTTC.

V gene TRBV6-1 combines with J gene TRBJ2-7, with unresolved D. V lost 1 base and J lost 2, with 12 bases in between. Germline V lookup: CDR1 MNHNS, CDR2 SASEGT. This CDR3 contains 15 residues. This CDR3 reads CASSEGGLKAYEQYF. CDR3 nucleotides: TGTGCCAGCAGTGAAGGAGGCCTCAAGGCCTACGAGCAGTACTTC.

The chain has TRBV5-4 and TRBJ2-7; TRBD2 matches at 10 bases. The V gene end was trimmed by 4 bases and the J gene end by 2 bases; junction bases not matched to a gene: 0. Germline V CDR1 and CDR2: SGHNT, YYREEE (reference sequence). This CDR3 spans 13 amino acids. The DNA for the CDR3 is TGTGCCAGCAGCGGACTAGCGGCCTACGAGCAGTACTTC. Translated: CASSGLAAYEQYF.

The chain carries TRBV11-3 and TRBJ2-3; D is possibly TRBD2 (5 bases). This CDR3 spans 15 amino acids. Germline CDR1 reads SGHNT; CDR2 reads YENEEA. V was pared by 4 bases and J by 0 bases, with 11 bases between. CDR3 sequence reads: CASSSGDSSTDTQYF. CDR3 sequence (DNA): TGTGCCAGCAGCTCCGGGGATTCTAGCACAGATACGCAGTATTTT.

The chain recombines TRBV7-8 with TRBJ2-7; TRBD2 agrees at 8 bases. Unmatched junction bases numbered 11, after V lost 2 bases and J lost 2 bases. The length of the CDR3 is 17 residues. Per the germline V gene, CDR1 is SGHVS and CDR2 is FQNEAQ. The CDR3 DNA follows: TGTGCCAGCAGCTTAATAGGGGCTAGCGGGCCGCCCTACGAGCAGTACTTC. Its protein is CASSLIGASGPPYEQYF.

The chain links TRBV14 to TRBJ2-2; tentatively, D is TRBD1 or TRBD2 (5 bases each). The germline V gene encodes CDR1 SGHDN and CDR2 FVKESK. Trimming took 4 bases from V and 7 from J, leaving 7 bases between them. There are 12 residues in the CDR3. The CDR3 bases are TGTGCCAGCAGCCTGGGGGTCGGGGAGCTGTTTTTT. Translating it yields CASSLGVGELFF.

In its sample, this clone was seen once. This chain uses TRBV7-9 with TRBJ1-1; a possible D gene is TRBD1 (5 bases). V lost 5 bases and J 10 bases, leaving 20 bases between the germline ends. The CDR3 has 14 amino acids. CDR1 and CDR2 (germline): SEHNR, FQNEAQ (reference sequence). CDR3 residues: CASSPEGTGFGAFF. The CDR3 bases are TGTGCCAGCAGCCCCGAGGGGACGGGGTTCGGAGCTTTCTTT.

The genes are TRBV29-1 and TRBJ1-3; D may be TRBD1 (5 bases). The germline V gene has CDR1 SQVTM and CDR2 ANQGSEA. V was cut by 6 bases and J by 8 bases, with 11 bases left in between. The CDR3 extends over 11 amino acids. In DNA, the CDR3 is TGCAGCGTAACCCGGGGGGACACCATATATTTT. Amino acids: CSVTRGDTIYF.

This clone was seen a handful of times. This sample includes further DNA sequences coding for the same CDR3. The chain has TRBV30 and TRBJ2-1, with D uncertain. CDR3 size: 11 residues. Looked up from germline, CDR1 is GTSNPN and CDR2 is SVGIG (reference sequence). Trimming removed 0 bases at V and 3 bases at J, with 0 bases between. This chain's CDR3 is CAWSVYNEQFF. CDR3 bases: TGTGCCTGGAGTGTCTACAATGAGCAGTTCTTC.